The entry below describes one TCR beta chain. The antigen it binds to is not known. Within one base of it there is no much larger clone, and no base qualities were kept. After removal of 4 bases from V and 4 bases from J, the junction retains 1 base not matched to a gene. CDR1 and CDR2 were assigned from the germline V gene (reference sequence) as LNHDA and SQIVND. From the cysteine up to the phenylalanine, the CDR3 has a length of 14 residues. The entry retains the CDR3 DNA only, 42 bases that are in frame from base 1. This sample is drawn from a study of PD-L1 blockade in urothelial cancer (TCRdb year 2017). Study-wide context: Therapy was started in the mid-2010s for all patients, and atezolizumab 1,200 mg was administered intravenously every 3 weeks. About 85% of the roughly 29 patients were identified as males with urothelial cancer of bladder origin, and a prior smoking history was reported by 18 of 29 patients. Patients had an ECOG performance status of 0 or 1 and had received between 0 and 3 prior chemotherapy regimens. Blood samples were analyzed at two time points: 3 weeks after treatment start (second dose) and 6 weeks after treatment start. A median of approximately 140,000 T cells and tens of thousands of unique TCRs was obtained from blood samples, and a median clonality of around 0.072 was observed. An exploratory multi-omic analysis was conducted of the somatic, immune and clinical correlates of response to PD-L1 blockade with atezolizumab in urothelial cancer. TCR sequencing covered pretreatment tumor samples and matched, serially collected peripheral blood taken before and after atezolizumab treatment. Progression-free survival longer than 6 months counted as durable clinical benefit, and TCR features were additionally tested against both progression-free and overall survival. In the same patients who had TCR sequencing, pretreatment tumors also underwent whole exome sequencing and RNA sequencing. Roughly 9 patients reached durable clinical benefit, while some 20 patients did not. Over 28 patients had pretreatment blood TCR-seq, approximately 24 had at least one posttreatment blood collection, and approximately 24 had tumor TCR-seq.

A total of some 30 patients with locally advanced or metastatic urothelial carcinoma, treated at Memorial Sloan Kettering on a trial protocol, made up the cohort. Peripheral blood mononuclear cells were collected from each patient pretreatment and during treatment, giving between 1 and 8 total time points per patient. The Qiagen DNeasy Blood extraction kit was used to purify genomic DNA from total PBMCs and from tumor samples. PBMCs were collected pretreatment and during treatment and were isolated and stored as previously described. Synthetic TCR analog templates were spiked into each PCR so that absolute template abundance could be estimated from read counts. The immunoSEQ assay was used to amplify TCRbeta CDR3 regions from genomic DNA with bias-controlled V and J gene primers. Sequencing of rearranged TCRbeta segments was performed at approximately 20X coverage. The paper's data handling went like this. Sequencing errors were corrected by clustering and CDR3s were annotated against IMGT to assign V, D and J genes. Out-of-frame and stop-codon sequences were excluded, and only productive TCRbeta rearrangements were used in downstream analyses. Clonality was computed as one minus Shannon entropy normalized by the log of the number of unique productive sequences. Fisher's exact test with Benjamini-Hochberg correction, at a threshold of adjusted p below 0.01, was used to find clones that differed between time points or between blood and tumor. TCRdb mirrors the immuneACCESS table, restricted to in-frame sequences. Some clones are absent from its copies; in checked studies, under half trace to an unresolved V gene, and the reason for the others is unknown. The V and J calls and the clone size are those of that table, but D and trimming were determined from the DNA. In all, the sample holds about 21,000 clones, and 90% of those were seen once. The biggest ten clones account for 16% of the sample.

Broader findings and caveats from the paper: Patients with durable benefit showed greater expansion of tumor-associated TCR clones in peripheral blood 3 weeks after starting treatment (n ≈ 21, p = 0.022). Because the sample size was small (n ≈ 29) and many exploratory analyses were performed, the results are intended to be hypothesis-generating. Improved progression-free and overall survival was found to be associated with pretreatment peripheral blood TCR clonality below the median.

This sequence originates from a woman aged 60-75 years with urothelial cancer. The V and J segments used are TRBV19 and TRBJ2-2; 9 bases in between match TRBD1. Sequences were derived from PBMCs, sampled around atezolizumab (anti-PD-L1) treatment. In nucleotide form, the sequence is TGTGCCAGTAGTAGACAGGGGGGCACCGGGGAGCTGTTTTTT. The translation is CASSRQGGTGELFF.